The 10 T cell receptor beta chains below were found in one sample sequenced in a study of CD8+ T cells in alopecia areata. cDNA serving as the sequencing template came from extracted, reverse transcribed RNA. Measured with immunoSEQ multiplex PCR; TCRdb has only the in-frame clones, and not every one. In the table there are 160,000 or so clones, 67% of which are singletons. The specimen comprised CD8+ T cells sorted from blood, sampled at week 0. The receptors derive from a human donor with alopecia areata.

The CDR3 spells CATSSGGNQPQHF. The CDR3 DNA reads as TGTGCCACCAGCAGCGGAGGGAATCAGCCCCAGCATTTT. The V and J genes are TRBV15 and TRBJ1-5; the D is unclear. With 3 bases removed from V and 4 bases from J, the gap between germline ends came to 7 bases. Per the germline V gene, CDR1 is LNHNV and CDR2 is YYDKDF (reference sequence). The CDR3 totals 13 residues.

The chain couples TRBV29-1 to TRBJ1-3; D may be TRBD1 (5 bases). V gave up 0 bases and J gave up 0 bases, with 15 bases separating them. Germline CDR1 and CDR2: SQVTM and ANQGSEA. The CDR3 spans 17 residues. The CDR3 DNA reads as TGCAGCGTTGAAGAGTTAACGGACATCCGCTCTGGAAACACCATATATTTT. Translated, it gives CSVEELTDIRSGNTIYF.

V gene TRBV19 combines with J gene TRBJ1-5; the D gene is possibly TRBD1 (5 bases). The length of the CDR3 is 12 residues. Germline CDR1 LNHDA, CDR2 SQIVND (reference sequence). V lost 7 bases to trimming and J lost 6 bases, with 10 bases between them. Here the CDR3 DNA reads TGTGCCAGTACTTTCGGGGGTCAGCCCCAGCATTTT. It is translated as CASTFGGQPQHF.

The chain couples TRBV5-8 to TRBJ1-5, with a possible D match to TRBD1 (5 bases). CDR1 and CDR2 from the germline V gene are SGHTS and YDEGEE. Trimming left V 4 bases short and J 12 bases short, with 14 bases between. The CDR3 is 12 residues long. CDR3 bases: TGTGCCAGCAGCGTCGGGGGAATCGGCCAGCATTTT. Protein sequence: CASSVGGIGQHF.

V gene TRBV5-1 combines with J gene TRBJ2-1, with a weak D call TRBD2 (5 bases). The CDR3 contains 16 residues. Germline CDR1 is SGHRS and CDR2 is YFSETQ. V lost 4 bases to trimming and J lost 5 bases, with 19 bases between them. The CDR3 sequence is CASSTRFNEGNNEQFF. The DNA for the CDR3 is TGCGCCAGCAGCACCCGTTTTAACGAGGGTAACAATGAGCAGTTCTTC.

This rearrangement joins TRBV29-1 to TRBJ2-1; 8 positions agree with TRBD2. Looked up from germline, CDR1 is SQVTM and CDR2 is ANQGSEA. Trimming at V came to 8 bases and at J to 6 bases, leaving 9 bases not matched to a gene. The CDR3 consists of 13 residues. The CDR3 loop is CSHPTSARNEQFF. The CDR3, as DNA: TGCAGCCACCCGACTAGCGCACGCAATGAGCAGTTCTTC.

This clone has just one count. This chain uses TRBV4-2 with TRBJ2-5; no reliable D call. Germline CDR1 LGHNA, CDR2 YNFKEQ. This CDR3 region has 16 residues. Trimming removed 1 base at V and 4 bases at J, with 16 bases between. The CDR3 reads CASSQGSQEGLETQYF. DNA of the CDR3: TGTGCCAGCAGCCAAGGTAGCCAGGAAGGCTTAGAGACCCAGTACTTC.

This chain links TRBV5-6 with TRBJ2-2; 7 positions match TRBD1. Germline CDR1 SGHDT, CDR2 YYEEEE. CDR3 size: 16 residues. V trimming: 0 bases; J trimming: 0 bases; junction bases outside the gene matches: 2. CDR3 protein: CASSLVRGPNTGELFF. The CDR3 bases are TGTGCCAGCAGCTTGGTGAGGGGGCCGAACACCGGGGAGCTGTTTTTT.

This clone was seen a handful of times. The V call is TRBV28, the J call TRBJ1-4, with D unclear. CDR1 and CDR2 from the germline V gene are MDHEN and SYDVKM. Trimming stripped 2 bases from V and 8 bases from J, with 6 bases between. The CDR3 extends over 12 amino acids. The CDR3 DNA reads TGTGCCAGCAGTTTAGATGGGGAAAAACTGTTTTTT. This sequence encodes CASSLDGEKLFF. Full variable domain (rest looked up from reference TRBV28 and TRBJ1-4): DVKVTQSSRYLVKRTGEKVFLECVQDMDHENMFWYRQDPGLGLRLIYFSYDVKMKEKGDIPEGYSVSREKKERFSLILESASTNQTSMYLCASSLDGEKLFFGSGTQLSVL.

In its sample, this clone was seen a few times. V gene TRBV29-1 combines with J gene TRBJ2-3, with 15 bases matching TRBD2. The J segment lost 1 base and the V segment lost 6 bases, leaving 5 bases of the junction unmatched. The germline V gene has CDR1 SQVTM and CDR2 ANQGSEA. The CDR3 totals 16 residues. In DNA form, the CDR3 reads TGCAGCGTGGGACTAGCGGGGGGCGTCCGCACAGATACGCAGTATTTT. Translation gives CSVGLAGGVRTDTQYF.